The source of this TCR beta chain is a study of control samples from healthy donors and cancer patients. Assay used: immunoSEQ multiplex PCR; TCRdb lists only in-frame clones, some missing. This repertoire shows some 120,000 clones, about 91% found once; its top ten account for roughly 8.8%. V was pared by 2 bases and J by 1 base, with 8 bases between. Germline-derived CDR1 and CDR2 are KGHSH and LQKENI. The CDR3 length is 14 residues. Sequencing was performed on blood. The genes are TRBV18 and TRBJ1-1; D unresolved. The sequence derives from a man between 18 and 35 years old in good health. The CDR3: CASSPIRSNTEAFF. As DNA, the CDR3 is TGTGCCAGCTCACCAATCCGGTCGAACACTGAAGCTTTCTTT.